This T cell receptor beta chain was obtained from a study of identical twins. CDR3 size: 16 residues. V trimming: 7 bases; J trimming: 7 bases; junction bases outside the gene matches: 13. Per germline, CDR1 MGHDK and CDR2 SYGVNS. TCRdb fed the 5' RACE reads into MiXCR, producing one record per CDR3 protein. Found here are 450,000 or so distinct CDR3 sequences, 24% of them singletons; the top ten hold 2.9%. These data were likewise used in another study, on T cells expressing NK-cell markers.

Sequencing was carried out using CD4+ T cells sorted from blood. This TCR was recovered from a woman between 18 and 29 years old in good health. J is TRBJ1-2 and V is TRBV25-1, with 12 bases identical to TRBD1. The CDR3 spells CASKFPGTGGASGYTF. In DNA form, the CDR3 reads TGTGCCAGCAAATTTCCCGGGACAGGGGGCGCTTCTGGCTACACCTTC.